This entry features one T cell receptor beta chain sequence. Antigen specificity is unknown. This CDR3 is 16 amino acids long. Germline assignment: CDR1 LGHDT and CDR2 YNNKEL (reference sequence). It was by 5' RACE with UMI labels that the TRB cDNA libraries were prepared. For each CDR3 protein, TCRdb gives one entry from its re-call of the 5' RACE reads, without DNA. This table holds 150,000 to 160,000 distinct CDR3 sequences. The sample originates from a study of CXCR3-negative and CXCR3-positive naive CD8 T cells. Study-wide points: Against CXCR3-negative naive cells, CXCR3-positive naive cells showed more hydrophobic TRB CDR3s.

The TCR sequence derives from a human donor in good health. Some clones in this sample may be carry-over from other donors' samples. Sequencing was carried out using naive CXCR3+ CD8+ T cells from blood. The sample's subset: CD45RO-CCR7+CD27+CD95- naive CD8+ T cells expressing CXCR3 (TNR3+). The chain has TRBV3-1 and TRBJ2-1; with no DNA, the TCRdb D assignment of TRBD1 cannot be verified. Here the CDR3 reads CASSPPRAGSYNEQFF.